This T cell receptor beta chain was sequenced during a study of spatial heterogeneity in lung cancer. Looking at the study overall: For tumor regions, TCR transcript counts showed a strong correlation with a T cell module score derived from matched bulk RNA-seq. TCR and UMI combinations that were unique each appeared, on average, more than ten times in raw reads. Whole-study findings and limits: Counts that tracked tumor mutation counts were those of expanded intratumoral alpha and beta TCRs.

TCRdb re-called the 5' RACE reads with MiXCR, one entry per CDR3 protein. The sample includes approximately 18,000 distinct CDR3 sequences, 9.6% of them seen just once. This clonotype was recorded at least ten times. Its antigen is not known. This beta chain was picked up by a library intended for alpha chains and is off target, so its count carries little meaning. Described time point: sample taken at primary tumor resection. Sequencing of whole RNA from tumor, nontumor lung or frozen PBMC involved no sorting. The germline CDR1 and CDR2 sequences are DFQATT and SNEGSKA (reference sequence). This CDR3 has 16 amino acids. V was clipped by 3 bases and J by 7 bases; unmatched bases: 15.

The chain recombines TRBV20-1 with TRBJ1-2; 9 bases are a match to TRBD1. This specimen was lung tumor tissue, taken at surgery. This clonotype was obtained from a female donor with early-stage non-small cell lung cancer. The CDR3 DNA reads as TGCAGTGCTAGGCCCCGGGACAGGGCAATGAATGGTGGCTACACCTTC. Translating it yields CSARPRDRAMNGGYTF.